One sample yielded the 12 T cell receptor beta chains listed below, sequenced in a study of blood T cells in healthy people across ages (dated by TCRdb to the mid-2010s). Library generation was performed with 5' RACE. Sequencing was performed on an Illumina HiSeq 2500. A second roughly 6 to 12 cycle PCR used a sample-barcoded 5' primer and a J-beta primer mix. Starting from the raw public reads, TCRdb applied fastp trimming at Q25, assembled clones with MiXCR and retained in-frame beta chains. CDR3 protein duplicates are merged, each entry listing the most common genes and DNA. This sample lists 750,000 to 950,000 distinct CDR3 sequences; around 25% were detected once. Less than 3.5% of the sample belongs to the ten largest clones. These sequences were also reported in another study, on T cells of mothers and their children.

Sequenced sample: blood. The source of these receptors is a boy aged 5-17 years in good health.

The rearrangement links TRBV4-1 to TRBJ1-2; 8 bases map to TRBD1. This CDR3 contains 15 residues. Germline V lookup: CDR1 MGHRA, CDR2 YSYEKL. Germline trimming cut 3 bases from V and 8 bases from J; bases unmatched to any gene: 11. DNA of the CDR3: TGCGCCAGCAGCCAGGGAGGACAGGGACGAGTCGGCTACACCTTC. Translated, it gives CASSQGGQGRVGYTF.

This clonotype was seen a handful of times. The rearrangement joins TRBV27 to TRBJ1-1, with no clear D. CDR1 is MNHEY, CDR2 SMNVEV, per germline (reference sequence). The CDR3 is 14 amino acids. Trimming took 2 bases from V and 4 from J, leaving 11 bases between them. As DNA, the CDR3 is TGTGCCAGCAGTTTAACCGAGAGAAGCACTGAAGCTTTCTTT. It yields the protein CASSLTERSTEAFF.

The CDR3 protein is CAGRRWAHQETQYF. CDR3 nucleotide sequence: TGTGCCGGCCGGCGTTGGGCCCACCAAGAGACCCAGTACTTC. The V call is TRBV2, the J call TRBJ2-5; the D is unclear. Germline lookup yields CDR1 SNHLY and CDR2 FYNNEI. The CDR3 contains 14 residues. V lost 11 bases to trimming and J lost 0 bases, with 16 bases between them.

The DNA of the CDR3 is TGTGCCAGCAGTGATCGACTACTCATACGCTACGAGCAGTACTTC. It encodes CASSDRLLIRYEQYF. V is TRBV2 and J is TRBJ2-7, with D perhaps TRBD2 (5 bases). CDR3 length equals 15 residues. The V gene lost 3 bases and the J gene lost 3 bases, with 15 bases spanning the gap. The germline gives CDR1 SNHLY, CDR2 FYNNEI.

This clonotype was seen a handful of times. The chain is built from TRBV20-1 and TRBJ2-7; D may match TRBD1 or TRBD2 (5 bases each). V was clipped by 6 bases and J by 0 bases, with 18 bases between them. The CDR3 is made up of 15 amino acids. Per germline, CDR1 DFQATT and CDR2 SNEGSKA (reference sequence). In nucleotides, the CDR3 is TGCAGTGCCGCCCTCTCGGGGACGGGCTCCTACGAGCAGTACTTC. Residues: CSAALSGTGSYEQYF.

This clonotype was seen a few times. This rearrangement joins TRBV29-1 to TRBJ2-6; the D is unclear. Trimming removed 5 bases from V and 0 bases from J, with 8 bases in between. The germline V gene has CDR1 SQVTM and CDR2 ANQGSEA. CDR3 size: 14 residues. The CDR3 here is CSVQTYSGANVLTF. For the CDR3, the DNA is TGCAGCGTTCAGACATACTCTGGGGCCAACGTCCTGACTTTC.

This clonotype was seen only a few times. CDR3 nucleotides: TGTGCCAGCAGCCGAGGGACAGGGGAAGGGTACAATGAGCAGTTCTTC. Translating gives CASSRGTGEGYNEQFF. The chain joins TRBV5-4 to TRBJ2-5; 10 bases align to TRBD1. The DNA end is more similar to TRBJ2-1, so the J call may be wrong. Germline lookup yields CDR1 SGHNT and CDR2 YYREEE (reference sequence). The CDR3 is made up of 16 amino acids.

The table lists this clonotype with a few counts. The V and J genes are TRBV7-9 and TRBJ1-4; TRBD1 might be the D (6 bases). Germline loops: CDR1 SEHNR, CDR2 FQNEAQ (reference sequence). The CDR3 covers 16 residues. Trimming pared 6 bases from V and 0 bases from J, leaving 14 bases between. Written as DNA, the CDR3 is TGTGCCAGCAGGCCTAGCAGGGGCTCAACTAATGAAAAACTGTTTTTT. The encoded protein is CASRPSRGSTNEKLFF.

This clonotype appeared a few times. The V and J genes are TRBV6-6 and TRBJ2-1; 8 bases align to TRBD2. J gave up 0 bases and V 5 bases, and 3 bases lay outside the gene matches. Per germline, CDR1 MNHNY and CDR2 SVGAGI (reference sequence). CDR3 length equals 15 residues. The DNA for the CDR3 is TGTGCCAGCAGTAGGACTAGCAACTCCTACAATGAGCAGTTCTTC. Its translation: CASSRTSNSYNEQFF.

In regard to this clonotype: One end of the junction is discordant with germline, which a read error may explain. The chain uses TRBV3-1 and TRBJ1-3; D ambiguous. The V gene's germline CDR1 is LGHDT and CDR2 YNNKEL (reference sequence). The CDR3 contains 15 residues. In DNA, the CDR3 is TGTGCCAACAGCCACGAACACGTGCCAGGAAACACCATATATTTT. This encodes CANSHEHVPGNTIYF.

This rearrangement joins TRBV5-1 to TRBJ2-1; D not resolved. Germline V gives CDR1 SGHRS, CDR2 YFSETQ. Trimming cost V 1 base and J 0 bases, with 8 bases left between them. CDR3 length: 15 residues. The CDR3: CASSLWVGSYNEQFF. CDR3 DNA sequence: TGCGCCAGCAGCTTGTGGGTGGGCTCCTACAATGAGCAGTTCTTC.

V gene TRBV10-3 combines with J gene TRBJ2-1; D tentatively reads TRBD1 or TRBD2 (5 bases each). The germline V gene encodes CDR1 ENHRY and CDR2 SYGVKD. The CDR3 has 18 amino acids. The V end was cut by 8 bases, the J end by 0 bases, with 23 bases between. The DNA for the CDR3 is TGTGCCATCCGGGACCGGGGCGGCGGACTGGGCTCCTACAATGAGCAGTTCTTC. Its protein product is CAIRDRGGGLGSYNEQFF.